This T cell receptor (beta chain) was obtained from a study of immune characterization of retroperitoneal liposarcoma. This clonotype was counted many times. Per the germline V gene, CDR1 is MNHNS and CDR2 is SASEGT. The CDR3 length is 14 residues. Trimming cost V 5 bases and J 8 bases, with 16 bases left between them. TCRdb recomputed calls from the PCR reads with MiXCR, one row per CDR3 protein. The sample lists roughly 11,000 distinct CDR3 sequences; under 35% were seen once. This receptor was obtained from a male donor with retroperitoneal liposarcoma. The chain has TRBV6-1 and TRBJ2-1, with D possibly TRBD1 on 6 matching bases. The sequenced sample consisted of tumor tissue. The CDR3 loop reads CASSYRGSSHEQFF. The CDR3 DNA reads as TGTGCCAGCAGTTATAGGGGGTCCTCCCATGAGCAGTTCTTC.